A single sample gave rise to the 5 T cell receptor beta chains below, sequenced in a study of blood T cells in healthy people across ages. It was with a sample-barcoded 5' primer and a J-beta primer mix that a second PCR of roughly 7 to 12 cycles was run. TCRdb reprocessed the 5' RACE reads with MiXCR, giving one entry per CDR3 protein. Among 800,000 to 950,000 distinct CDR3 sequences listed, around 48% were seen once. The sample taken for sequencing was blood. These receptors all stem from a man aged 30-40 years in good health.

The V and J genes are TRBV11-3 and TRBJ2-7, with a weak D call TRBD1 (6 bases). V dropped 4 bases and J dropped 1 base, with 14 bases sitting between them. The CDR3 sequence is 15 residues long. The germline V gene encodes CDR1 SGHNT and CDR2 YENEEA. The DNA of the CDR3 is TGTGCCAGCAGCTCCAACAGGGAGTTATCCTACGAGCAGTACTTC. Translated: CASSSNRELSYEQYF.

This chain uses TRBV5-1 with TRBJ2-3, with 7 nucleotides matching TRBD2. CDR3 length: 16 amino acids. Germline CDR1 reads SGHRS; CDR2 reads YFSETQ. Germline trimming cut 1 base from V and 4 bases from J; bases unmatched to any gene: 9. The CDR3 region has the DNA TGCGCCAGCAGCTTGATGGCAGGCACTAGCGCAGATACGCAGTATTTT. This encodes CASSLMAGTSADTQYF. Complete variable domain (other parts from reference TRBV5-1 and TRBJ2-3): KAGVTQTPRYLIKTRGQQVTLSCSPISGHRSVSWYQQTPGQGLQFLFEYFSETQRNKGNFPGRFSGRQFSNSRSEMNVSTLELGDSALYLCASSLMAGTSADTQYFGPGTRLTVL.

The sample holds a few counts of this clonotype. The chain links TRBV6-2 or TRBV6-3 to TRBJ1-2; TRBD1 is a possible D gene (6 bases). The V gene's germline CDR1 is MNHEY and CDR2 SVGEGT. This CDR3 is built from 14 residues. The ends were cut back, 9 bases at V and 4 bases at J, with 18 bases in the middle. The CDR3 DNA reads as TGTGCCAGTCGGATGGGGGGCTACCCCTATGGCTACACCTTC. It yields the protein CASRMGGYPYGYTF.

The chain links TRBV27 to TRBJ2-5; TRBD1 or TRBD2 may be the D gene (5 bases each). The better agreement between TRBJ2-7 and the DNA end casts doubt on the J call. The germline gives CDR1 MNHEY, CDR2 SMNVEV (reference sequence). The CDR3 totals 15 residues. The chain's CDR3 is CASSRDSGLAYEQYF. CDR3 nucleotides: TGTGCCAGCAGTCGTGACAGCGGTCTGGCCTACGAGCAGTACTTC.

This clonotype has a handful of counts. CDR3 sequence (DNA): TGCAGCGTTGACCTTAGATCTGCTGGGGCCAACGTCCTGACTTTC. This gives the protein CSVDLRSAGANVLTF. This chain connects TRBV29-1 to TRBJ2-6; D remains unclear. Trimming shortened V by 3 bases and J by 2 bases, and 11 bases separated the two germline ends. CDR3 length: 15 amino acids. In germline, CDR1 is SQVTM, CDR2 ANQGSEA.